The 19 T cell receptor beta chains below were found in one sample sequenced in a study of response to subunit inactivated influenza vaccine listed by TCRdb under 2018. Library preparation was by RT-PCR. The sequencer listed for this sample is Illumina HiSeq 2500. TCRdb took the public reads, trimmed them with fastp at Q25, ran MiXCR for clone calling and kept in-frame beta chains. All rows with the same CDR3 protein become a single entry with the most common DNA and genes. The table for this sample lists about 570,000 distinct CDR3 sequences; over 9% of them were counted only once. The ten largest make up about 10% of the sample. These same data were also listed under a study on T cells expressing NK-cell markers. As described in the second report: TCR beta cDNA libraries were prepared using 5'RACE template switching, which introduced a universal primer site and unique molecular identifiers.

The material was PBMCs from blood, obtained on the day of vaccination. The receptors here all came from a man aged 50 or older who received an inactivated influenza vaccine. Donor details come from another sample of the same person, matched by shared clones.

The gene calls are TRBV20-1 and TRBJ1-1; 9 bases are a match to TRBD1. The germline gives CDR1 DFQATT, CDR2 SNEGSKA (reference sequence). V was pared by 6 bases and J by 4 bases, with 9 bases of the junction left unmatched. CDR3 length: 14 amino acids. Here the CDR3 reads CSAPQPTGGTEAFF. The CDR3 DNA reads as TGCAGTGCCCCCCAACCGACAGGGGGCACTGAAGCTTTCTTT.

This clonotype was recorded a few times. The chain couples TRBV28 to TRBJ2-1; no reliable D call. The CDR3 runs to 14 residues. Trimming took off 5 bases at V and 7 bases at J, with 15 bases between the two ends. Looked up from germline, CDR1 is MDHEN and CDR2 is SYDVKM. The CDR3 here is CASSPPRTVNEQFF. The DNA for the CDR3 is TGTGCCAGCAGTCCCCCTCGTACTGTAAATGAGCAGTTCTTC.

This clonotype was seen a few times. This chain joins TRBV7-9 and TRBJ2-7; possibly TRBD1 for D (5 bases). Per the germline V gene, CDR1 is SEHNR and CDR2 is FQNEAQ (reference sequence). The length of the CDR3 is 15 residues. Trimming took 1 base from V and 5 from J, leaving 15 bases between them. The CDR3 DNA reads TGTGCCAGCAGCTTAGAGAAGGGGAAGGCCCACGAGCAGTACTTC. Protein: CASSLEKGKAHEQYF.

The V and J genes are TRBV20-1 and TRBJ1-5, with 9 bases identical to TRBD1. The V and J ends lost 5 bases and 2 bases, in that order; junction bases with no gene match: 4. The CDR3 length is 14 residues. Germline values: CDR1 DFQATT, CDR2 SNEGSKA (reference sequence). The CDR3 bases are TGCAGTGCTTATTGGGACAGGGGCAATCAGCCCCAGCATTTT. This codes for CSAYWDRGNQPQHF.

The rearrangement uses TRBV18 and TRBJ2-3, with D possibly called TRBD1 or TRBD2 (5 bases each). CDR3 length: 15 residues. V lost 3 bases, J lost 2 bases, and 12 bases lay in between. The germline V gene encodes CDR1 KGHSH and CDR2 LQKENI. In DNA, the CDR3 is TGTGCCAGCTCACCTCTCGGGGCTCTCACAGATACGCAGTATTTT. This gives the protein CASSPLGALTDTQYF.

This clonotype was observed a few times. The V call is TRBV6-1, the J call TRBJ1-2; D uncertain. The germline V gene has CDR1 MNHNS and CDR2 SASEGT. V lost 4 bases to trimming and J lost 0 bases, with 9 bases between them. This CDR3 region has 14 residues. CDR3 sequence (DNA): TGTGCCAGCAGTGTTCCGGGGACTAACTATGGCTACACCTTC. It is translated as CASSVPGTNYGYTF.

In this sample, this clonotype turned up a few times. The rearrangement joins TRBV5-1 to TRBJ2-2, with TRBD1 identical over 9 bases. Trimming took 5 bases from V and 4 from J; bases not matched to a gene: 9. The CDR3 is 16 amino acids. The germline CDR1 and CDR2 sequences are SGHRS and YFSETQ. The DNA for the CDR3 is TGCGCCAGCAGAGCCGGGACAGGGAGTTTCACCGGGGAGCTGTTTTTT. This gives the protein CASRAGTGSFTGELFF. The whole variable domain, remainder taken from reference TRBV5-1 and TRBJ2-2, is KAGVTQTPRYLIKTRGQQVTLSCSPISGHRSVSWYQQTPGQGLQFLFEYFSETQRNKGNFPGRFSGRQFSNSRSEMNVSTLELGDSALYLCASRAGTGSFTGELFFGEGSRLTVL.

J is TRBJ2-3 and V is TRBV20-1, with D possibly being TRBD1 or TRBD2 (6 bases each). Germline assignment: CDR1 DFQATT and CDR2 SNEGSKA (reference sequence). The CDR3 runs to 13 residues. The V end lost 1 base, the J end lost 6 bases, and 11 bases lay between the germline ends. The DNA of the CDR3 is TGCAGTGCTAGAGGACTAGGGGGGGATACGCAGTATTTT. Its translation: CSARGLGGDTQYF.

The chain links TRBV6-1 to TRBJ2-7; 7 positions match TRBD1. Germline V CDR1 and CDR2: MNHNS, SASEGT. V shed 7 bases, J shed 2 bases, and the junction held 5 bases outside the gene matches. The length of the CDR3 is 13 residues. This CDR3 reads CASTRDRTYEQYF. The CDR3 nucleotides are TGTGCCAGCACCAGGGACAGAACCTACGAGCAGTACTTC.

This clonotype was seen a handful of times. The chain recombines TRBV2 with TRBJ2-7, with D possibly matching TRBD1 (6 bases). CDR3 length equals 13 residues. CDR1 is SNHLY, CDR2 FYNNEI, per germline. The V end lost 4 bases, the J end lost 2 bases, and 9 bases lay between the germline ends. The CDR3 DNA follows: TGTGCCAGCAGTGTGACAGGCACCTACGAGCAGTACTTC. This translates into CASSVTGTYEQYF.

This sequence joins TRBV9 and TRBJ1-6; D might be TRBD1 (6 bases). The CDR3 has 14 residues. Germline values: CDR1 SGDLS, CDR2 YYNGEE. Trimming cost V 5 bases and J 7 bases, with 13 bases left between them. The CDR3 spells CASSSDSRNSPLHF. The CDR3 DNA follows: TGTGCCAGCAGTTCGGACAGTAGAAATTCACCCCTCCACTTT.

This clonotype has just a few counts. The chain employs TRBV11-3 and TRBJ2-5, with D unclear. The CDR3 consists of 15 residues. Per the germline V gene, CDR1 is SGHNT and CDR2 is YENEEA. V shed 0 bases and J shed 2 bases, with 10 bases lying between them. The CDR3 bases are TGTGCCAGCAGCTTAGATTCGAGGTCTCAAGAGACCCAGTACTTC. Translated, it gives CASSLDSRSQETQYF.

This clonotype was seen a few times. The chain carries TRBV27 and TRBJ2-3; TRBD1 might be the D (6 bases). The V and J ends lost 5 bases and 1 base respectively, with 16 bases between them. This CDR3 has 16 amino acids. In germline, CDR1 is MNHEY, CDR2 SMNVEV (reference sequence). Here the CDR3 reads CASSRRGFEGTDTQYF. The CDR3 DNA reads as TGTGCCAGCAGTAGAAGGGGGTTTGAAGGCACAGATACGCAGTATTTT.

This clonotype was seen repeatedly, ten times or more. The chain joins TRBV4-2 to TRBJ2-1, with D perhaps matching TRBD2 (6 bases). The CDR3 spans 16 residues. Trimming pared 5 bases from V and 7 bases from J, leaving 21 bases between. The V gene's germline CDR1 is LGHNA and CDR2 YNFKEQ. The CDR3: CASSVYRDSRGNEQFF. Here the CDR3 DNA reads TGTGCCAGCAGCGTATACCGGGACTCACGAGGTAATGAGCAGTTCTTC.

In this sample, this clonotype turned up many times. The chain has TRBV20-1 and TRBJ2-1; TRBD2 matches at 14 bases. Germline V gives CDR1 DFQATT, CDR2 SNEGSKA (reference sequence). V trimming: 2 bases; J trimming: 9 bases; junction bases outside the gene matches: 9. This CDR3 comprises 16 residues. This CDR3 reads CSARKTRTSGGFEQFF. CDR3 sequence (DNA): TGCAGTGCTAGAAAAACTAGGACTAGCGGGGGGTTTGAGCAGTTCTTC.

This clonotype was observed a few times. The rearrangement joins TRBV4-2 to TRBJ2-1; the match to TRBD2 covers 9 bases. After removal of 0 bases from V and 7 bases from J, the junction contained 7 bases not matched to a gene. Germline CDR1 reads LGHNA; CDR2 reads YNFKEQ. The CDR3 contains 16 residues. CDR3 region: CASSQDPSGGRNEQFF. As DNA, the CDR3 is TGTGCCAGCAGCCAAGATCCCAGCGGGGGGAGGAATGAGCAGTTCTTC.

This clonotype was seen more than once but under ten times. The DNA for the CDR3 is TGTGCCAGCAGCAGGGACAGGGAAAATGAAAAACTGTTTTTT. This codes for CASSRDRENEKLFF. This sequence joins TRBV14 and TRBJ1-4; 9 nucleotides agree with TRBD1. The germline gives CDR1 SGHDN, CDR2 FVKESK. V dropped 5 bases and J dropped 5; count of bases not matched to a gene: 3. The CDR3 covers 14 residues.

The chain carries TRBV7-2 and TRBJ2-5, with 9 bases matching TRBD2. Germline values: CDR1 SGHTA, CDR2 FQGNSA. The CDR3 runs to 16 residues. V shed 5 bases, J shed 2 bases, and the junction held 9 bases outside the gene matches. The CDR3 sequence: CASSVVLAGKQETQYF. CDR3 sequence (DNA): TGTGCCAGCAGCGTAGTTCTAGCGGGAAAGCAAGAGACCCAGTACTTC.

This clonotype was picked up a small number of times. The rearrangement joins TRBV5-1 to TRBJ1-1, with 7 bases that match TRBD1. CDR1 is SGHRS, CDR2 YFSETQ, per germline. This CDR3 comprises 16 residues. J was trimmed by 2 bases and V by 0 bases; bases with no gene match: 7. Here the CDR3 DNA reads TGCGCCAGCAGCTTGGACGGCAGGGGGAGCAACACTGAAGCTTTCTTT. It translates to CASSLDGRGSNTEAFF.